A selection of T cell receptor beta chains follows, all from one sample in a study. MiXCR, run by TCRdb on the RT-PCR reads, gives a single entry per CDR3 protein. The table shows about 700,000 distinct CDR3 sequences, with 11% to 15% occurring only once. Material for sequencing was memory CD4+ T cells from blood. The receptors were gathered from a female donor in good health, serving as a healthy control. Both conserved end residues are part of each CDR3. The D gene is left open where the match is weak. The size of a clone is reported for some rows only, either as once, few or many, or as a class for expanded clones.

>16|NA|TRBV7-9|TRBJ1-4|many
CASSLALGGAGEKLFF
TGTGCCAGCAGCTTAGCCTTGGGGGGGGCCGGCGAAAAACTGTTTTTT
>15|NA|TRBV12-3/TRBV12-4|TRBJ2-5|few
CASRPDRGANQPQYF
TGTGCCAGCAGGCCGGACAGAGGGGCCAATCAGCCCCAGTACTTC
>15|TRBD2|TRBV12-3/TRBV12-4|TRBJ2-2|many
CATKTSAGWDGELFF
TGTGCCACAAAAACTAGCGCCGGGTGGGACGGGGAGCTGTTTTTT
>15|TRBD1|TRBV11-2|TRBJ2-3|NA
CASSSTGIGADTQYF
TGTGCCAGCAGCTCGACAGGGATCGGGGCAGATACGCAGTATTTT
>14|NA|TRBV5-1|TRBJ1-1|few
CASSRRGRDSEAFF
TGCGCCAGCAGCCGCCGAGGGCGGGACTCTGAAGCTTTCTTT
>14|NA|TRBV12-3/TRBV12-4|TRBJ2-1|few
CASSLGVGSGEQFF
TGTGCCAGCAGTTTAGGGGTAGGGAGCGGTGAGCAGTTCTTC
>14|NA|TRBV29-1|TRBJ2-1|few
CSVVTRGPYGEQFF
TGCAGCGTTGTAACCAGGGGACCCTATGGTGAGCAGTTCTTC
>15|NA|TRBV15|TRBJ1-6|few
CATSKNGRPTSPLHF
TGTGCCACCAGCAAAAATGGCAGACCGACGTCACCCCTCCACTTT
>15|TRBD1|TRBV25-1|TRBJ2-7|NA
CASSERQGGPYEQYF
TGTGCCAGCAGTGAACGACAGGGTGGGCCCTACGAGCAGTACTTC
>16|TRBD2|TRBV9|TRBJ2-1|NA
CASSAGTSSTYNEQFF
TGTGCCAGCAGCGCCGGGACTAGTTCCACCTACAATGAGCAGTTCTTC
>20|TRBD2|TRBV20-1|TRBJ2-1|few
CSARDGSGTSGRADYNEQFF
TGCAGTGCTAGAGATGGCTCCGGGACTAGCGGGAGGGCCGACTACAATGAGCAGTTCTTC
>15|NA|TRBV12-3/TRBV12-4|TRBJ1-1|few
CASSLEGVGNTEAFF
TGTGCCAGCAGTTTGGAGGGGGTAGGGAACACTGAAGCTTTCTTT
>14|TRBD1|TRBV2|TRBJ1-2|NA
CASNNRDRVVGYTF
TGTGCCAGCAACAACCGGGACAGGGTGGTAGGCTACACCTTC
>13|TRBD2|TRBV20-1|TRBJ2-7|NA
CSPLGREGPEQYF
TGCAGTCCCCTGGGGCGGGAGGGCCCCGAGCAGTACTTC
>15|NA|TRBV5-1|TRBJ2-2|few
CASSQRGSRDGELFF
TGCGCCAGCAGCCAGAGGGGCAGCAGGGACGGGGAGCTGTTTTTT
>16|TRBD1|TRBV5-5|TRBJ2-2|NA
CASSFTGRGHTGELFF
TGTGCCAGCAGCTTCACGGGCAGGGGGCACACCGGGGAGCTGTTTTTT
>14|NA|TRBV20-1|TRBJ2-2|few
CSAILQGNTGELFF
TGCAGTGCTATACTACAGGGGAACACCGGGGAGCTGTTTTTT
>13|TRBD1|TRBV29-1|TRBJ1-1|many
CSALTGANTEAFF
TGCAGCGCCCTGACAGGGGCGAACACTGAAGCTTTCTTT
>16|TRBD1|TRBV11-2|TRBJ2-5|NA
CASSPQGQGAQETQYF
TGTGCCAGCAGCCCCCAGGGACAGGGGGCTCAAGAGACCCAGTACTTC
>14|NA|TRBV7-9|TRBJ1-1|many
CASSWGLPGTEAFF
TGTGCCAGCAGCTGGGGACTTCCGGGGACTGAAGCTTTCTTT
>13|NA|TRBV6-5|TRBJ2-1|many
CASKASSYNEQFF
TGTGCCAGCAAGGCCAGCTCCTACAATGAGCAGTTCTTC
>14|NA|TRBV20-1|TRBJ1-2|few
CSATRQFSNYGYTF
TGCAGTGCAACCCGACAGTTCTCTAACTATGGCTACACCTTC
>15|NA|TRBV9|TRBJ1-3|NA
CASSVGTRRGGTIYF
TGTGCCAGCAGCGTTGGGACCCGAAGGGGAGGCACCATATATTTT
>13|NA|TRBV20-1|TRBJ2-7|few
CSARWQGNYEQYF
TGCAGTGCTAGATGGCAGGGTAACTACGAGCAGTACTTC
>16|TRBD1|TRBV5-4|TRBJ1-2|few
CASSLPPGQSTYGYTF
TGTGCCAGCAGCTTACCACCGGGACAGAGTACCTATGGCTACACCTTC
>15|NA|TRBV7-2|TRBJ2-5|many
CASSYQGGLGETQYF
TGTGCCAGCAGCTACCAAGGGGGTCTAGGAGAGACCCAGTACTTC
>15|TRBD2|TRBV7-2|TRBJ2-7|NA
CASSSVGGSGWEQYF
TGTGCCAGCAGCTCGGTCGGGGGGAGTGGATGGGAGCAGTACTTC
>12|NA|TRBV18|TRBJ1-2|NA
CASSPNRDGYTF
TGTGCCAGCTCACCAAACAGGGATGGCTACACCTTC
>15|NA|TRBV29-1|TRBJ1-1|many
CSVEGVGGKNTEAFF
TGCAGCGTTGAAGGGGTGGGGGGGAAGAACACTGAAGCTTTCTTT
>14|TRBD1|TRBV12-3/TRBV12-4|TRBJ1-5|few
CASTNTGGRQPQHF
TGTGCCAGCACCAATACAGGGGGTAGGCAGCCCCAGCATTTT
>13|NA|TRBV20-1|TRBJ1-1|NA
CSAKAPLNTEAFF
TGCAGTGCTAAGGCCCCCCTGAACACTGAAGCTTTCTTT
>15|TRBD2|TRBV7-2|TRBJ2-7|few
CASSLSLAGGHEQYF
TGTGCCAGCAGCCTGTCACTAGCGGGAGGTCACGAGCAGTACTTC